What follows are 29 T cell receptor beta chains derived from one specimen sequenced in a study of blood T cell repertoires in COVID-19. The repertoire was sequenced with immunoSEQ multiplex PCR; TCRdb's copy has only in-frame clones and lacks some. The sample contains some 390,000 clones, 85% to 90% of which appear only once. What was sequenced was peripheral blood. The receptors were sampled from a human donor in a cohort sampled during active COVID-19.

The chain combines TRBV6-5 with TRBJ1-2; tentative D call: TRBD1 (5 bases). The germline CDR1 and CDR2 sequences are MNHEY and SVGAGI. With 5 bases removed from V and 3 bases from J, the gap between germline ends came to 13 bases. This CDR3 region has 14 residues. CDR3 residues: CASSSTRGDYGYTF. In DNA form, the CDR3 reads TGTGCCAGCAGTAGCACGCGGGGCGACTATGGCTACACCTTC.

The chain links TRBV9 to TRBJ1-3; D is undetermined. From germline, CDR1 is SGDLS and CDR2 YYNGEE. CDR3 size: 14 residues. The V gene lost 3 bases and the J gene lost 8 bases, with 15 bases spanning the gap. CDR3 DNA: TGTGCCAGCAGCGACCTCCCCGGGAGGGACACCATATATTTT. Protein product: CASSDLPGRDTIYF. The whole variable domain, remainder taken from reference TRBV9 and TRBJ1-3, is DSGVTQTPKHLITATGQRVTLRCSPRSGDLSVYWYQQSLDQGLQFLIQYYNGEERAKGNILERFSAQQFPDLHSELNLSSLELGDSALYFCASSDLPGRDTIYFGEGSWLTVV.

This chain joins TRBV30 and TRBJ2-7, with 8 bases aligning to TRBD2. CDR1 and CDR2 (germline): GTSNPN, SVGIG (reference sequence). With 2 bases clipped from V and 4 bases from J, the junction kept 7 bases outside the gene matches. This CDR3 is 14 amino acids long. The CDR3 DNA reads TGTGCCTGGAGTCTTAGCGGGACGAGATACGAGCAGTACTTC. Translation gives CAWSLSGTRYEQYF.

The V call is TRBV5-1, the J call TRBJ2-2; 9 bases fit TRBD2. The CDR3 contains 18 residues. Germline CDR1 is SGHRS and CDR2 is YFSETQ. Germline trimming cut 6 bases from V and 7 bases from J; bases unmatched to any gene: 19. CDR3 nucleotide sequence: TGCGCCAGCAAACGTAGTTCCAGCGGGAGGTCGCGGAGCGGGGAGCTGTTTTTT. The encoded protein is CASKRSSSGRSRSGELFF.

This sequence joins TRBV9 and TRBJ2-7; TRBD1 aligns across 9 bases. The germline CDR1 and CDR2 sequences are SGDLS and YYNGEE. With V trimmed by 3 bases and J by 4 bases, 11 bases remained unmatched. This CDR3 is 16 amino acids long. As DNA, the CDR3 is TGTGCCAGCAGCGCGCACTCCGGGACAGGGCGGTACGAGCAGTACTTC. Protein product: CASSAHSGTGRYEQYF.

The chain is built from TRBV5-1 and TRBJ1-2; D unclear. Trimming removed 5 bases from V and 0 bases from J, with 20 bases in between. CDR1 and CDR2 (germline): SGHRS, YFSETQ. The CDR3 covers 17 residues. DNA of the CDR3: TGCGCCAGCAGTTCTCCCCGGACTCAGGATACTAACTATGGCTACACCTTC. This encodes CASSSPRTQDTNYGYTF.

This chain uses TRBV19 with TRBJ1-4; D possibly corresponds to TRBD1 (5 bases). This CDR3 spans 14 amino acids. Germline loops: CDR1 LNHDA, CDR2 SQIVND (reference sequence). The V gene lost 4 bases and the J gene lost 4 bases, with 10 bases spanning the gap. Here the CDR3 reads CASSRRGINEKLFF. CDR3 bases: TGTGCCAGTAGTAGGAGGGGTATTAATGAAAAACTGTTTTTT.

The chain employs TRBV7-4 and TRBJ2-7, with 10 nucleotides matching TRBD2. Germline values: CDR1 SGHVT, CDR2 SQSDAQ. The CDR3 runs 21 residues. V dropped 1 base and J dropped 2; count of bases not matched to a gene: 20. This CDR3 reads CASSLGAGGRRWPQPPYEQYF. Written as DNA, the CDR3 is TGTGCCAGCAGCTTAGGAGCGGGGGGGAGGAGGTGGCCCCAACCTCCCTACGAGCAGTACTTC.

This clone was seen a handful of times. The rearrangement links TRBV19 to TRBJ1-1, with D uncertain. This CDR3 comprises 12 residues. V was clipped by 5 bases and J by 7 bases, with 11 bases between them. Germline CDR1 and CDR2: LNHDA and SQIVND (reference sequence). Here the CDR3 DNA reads TGTGCCAGTAGTCCCTCCCCAGGTGAAGCTTTCTTT. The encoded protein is CASSPSPGEAFF.

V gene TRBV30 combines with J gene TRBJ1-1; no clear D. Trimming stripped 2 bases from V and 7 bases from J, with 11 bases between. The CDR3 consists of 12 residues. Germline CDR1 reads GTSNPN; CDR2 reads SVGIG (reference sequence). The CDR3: CAWSRRRDEAFF. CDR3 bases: TGTGCCTGGAGTCGGAGGCGGGATGAAGCTTTCTTT. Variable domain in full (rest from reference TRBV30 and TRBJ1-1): SQTIHQWPATLVQPVGSPLSLECTVEGTSNPNLYWYRQAAGRGLQLLFYSVGIGQISSEVPQNLSASRPQDRQFILSSKKLLLSDSGFYLCAWSRRRDEAFFGQGTRLTVV.

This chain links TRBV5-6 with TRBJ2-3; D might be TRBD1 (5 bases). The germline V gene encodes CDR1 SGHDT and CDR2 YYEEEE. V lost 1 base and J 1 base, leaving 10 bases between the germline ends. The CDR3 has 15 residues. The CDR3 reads CASSLYQGGTDTQYF. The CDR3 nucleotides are TGTGCCAGCAGCTTGTATCAGGGTGGCACAGATACGCAGTATTTT.

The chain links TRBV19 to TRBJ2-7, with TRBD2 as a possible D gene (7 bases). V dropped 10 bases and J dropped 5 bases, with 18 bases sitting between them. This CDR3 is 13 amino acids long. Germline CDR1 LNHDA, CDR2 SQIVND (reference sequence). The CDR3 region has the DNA TGTGCCAACCCGGAGGGGGGGGCGGACGAGCAGTACTTC. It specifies CANPEGGADEQYF.

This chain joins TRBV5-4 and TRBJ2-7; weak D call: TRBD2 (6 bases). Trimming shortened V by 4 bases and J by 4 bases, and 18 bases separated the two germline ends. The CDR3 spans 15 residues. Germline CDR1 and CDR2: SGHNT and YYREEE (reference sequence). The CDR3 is CASSPVNGGVYEQYF. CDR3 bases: TGTGCCAGCAGCCCCGTGAACGGGGGTGTTTACGAGCAGTACTTC.

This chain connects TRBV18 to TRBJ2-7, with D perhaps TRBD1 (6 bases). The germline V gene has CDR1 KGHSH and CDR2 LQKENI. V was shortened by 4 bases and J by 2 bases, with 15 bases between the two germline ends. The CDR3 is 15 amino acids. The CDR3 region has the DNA TGTGCCAGCTCACATGGCCCACAGGGAGCCTACGAGCAGTACTTC. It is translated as CASSHGPQGAYEQYF.

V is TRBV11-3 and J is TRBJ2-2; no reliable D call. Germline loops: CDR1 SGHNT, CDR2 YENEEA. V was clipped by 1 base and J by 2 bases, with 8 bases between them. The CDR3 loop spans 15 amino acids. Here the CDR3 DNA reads TGTGCCAGCAGCTTAGGAGCTGCTAACACCGGGGAGCTGTTTTTT. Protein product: CASSLGAANTGELFF.

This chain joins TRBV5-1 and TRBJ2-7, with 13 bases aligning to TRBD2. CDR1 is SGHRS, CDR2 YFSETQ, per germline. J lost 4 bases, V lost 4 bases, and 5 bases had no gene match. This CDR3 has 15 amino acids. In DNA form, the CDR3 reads TGCGCCAGCAGCCCCGGACTAGCGGGGGTGTACGAGCAGTACTTC. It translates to CASSPGLAGVYEQYF.

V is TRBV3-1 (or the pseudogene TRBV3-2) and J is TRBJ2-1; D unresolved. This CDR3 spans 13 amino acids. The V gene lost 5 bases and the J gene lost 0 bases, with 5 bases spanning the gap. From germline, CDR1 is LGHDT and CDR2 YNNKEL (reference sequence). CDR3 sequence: CASSASSYNEQFF. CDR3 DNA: TGTGCCAGCAGCGCTAGCTCCTACAATGAGCAGTTCTTC.

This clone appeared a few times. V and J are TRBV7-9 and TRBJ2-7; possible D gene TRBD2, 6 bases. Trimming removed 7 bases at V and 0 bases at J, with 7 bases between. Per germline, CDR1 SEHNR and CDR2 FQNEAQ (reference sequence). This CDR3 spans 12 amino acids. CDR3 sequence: CASKGLSYEQYF. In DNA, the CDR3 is TGTGCCAGCAAGGGACTCTCCTACGAGCAGTACTTC. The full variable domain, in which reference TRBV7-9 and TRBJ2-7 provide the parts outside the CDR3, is DTGVSQNPRHKITKRGQNVTFRCDPISEHNRLYWYRQTLGQGPEFLTYFQNEAQLEKSRLLSDRFSAERPKGSFSTLEIQRTEQGDSAMYLCASKGLSYEQYFGPGTRLTVT.

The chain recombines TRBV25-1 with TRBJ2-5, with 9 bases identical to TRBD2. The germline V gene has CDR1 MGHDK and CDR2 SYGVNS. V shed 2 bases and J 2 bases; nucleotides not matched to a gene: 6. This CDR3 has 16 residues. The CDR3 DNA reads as TGTGCCAGCAGTGAAGGGGCGACTAGCGGACAAGAGACCCAGTACTTC. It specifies CASSEGATSGQETQYF. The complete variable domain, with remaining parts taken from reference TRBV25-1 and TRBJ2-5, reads EADIYQTPRYLVIGTGKKITLECSQTMGHDKMYWYQQDPGMELHLIHYSYGVNSTEKGDLSSESTVSRIRTEHFPLTLESARPSHTSQYLCASSEGATSGQETQYFGPGTRLLVL.

The CDR3 DNA follows: TGCAGCGTCGGGACATTGAGCTCCTACGAGCAGTACTTC. Amino acid sequence: CSVGTLSSYEQYF. The rearrangement uses TRBV29-1 and TRBJ2-7; D perhaps matches TRBD1 (6 bases). CDR3 length: 13 amino acids. CDR1 is SQVTM, CDR2 ANQGSEA, per germline. V lost 6 bases and J 0 bases, leaving 12 bases between the germline ends.

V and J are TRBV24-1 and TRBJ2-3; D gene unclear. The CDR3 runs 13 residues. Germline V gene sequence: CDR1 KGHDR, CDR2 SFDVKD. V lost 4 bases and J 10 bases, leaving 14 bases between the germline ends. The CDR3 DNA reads TGTGCCACCAGTGACCTGGGCGAGTGGTCGCAGTATTTT. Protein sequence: CATSDLGEWSQYF.

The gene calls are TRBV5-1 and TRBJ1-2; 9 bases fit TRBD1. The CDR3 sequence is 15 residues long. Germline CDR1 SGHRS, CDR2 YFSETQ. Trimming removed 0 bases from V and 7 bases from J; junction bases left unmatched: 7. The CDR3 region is CASSLAGDRAGGYTF. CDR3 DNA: TGCGCCAGCAGCTTGGCCGGGGACAGGGCCGGTGGCTACACCTTC.

DNA for the CDR3: TGTGCCAGCAGCGGCGGGTCCTACGAGCAGTACTTC. Protein sequence: CASSGGSYEQYF. The J gene is TRBJ2-7, the V gene TRBV11-2; tentative D call: TRBD2 (5 bases). CDR1 is SGHAT and CDR2 is FQNNGV in the germline V gene. Trimming pared 5 bases from V and 1 base from J, leaving 6 bases between. This CDR3 comprises 12 residues.

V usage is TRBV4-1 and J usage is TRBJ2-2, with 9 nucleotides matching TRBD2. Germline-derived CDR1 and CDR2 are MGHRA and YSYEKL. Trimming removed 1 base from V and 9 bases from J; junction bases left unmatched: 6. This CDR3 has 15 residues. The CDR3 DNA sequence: TGCGCCAGCAGCCAAGGGGACAGCGGGGGGAGGGAGCTGTTTTTT. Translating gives CASSQGDSGGRELFF.

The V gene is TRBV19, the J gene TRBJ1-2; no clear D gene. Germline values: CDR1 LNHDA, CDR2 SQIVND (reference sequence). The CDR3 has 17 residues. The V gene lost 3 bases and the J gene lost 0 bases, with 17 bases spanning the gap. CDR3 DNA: TGTGCCAGTAGTATGTTTCCACGGGGTAACTCTAACTATGGCTACACCTTC. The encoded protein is CASSMFPRGNSNYGYTF.

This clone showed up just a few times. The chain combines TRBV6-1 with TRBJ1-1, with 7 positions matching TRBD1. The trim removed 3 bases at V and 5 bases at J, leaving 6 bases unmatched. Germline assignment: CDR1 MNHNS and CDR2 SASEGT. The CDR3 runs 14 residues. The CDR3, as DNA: TGTGCCAGCAGTGAGGTCGGCAGGGGGACTGAAGCTTTCTTT. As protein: CASSEVGRGTEAFF.

The CDR3 loop reads CASSLASPGSGTDTQYF. CDR3 coding DNA: TGCGCCAGCAGCTTGGCCAGTCCCGGGAGTGGTACAGATACGCAGTATTTT. The genes are TRBV5-1 and TRBJ2-3, with a tentative D call TRBD2 (6 bases). V dropped 0 bases and J dropped 3 bases, with 17 bases sitting between them. This CDR3 has 17 residues. Germline values: CDR1 SGHRS, CDR2 YFSETQ.

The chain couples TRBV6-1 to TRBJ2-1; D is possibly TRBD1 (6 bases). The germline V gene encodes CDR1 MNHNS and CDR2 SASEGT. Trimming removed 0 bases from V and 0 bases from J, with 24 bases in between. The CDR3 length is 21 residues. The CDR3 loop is CASSEAGRLWAWDISYNEQFF. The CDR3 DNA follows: TGTGCCAGCAGTGAAGCCGGGCGACTGTGGGCCTGGGACATCTCCTACAATGAGCAGTTCTTC.

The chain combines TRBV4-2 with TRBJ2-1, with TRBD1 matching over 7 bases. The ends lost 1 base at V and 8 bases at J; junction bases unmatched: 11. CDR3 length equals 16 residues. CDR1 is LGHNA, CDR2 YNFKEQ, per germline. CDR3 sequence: CASSQAGPTGADEQFF. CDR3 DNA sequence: TGTGCCAGCAGCCAAGCGGGCCCCACAGGGGCCGATGAGCAGTTCTTC.